What follows are 5 T cell receptor beta chains derived from one specimen sequenced in a study of Ad26.COV2.S vaccination and SARS-CoV-2 variants. Repertoires were generated with immunoSEQ multiplex PCR, while TCRdb's copy carries only in-frame clones and drops some. The repertoire has 300,000 to 400,000 clones, around 85% of them found once; the top ten carry under 2.5%. Specified treatment: roughly 20 received Ad26.COV2.S at low or high dose, single or two shots; 5 received placebo; per-sample allocation not given. Each sample was drawn 63 days after the first injection (of vaccine or placebo). This specimen was peripheral blood, taken in a trial of Ad26.COV2.S vaccine versus placebo. All receptors come from a person aged 18-60 years who received the Ad26.COV2.S COVID-19 vaccine or a placebo.

The V gene is TRBV5-4, the J gene TRBJ1-4; D possibly corresponds to TRBD1 (5 bases). Germline CDR1 SGHNT, CDR2 YYREEE (reference sequence). The V and J ends lost 4 bases and 11 bases respectively, with 12 bases between them. CDR3 length: 12 amino acids. DNA for the CDR3: TGTGCCAGCAGCCCAGGGCGGGGGAAACTGTTTTTT. Translating gives CASSPGRGKLFF.

The CDR3: CASSTGQGNTIYF. The DNA of the CDR3 is TGTGCCAGCAGCACGGGACAGGGAAACACCATATATTTT. The V call is TRBV7-2, the J call TRBJ1-3, with TRBD1 matching 7 bases. The length of the CDR3 is 13 residues. Unmatched junction bases numbered 2, after V lost 5 bases and J lost 4 bases. Germline CDR1 and CDR2: SGHTA and FQGNSA.

V gene TRBV14 combines with J gene TRBJ2-2; 8 bases line up with TRBD1. The CDR3 totals 18 residues. CDR1 is SGHDN, CDR2 FVKESK, per germline. V lost 2 bases and J lost 6; bases outside the gene matches: 14. The CDR3 loop reads CASSQRTGGGPYAGELFF. The CDR3 DNA reads as TGTGCCAGCAGCCAAAGAACAGGGGGTGGTCCGTATGCCGGGGAGCTGTTTTTT.

V gene TRBV12-3 or TRBV12-4 combines with J gene TRBJ1-5; a weak D match, TRBD1 (5 bases). The CDR3 covers 13 residues. The ends were cut back, 4 bases at V and 5 bases at J, with 9 bases in the middle. This chain's CDR3 is CASSSGGYQPQHF. CDR3 bases: TGTGCCAGCAGTTCGGGGGGTTATCAGCCCCAGCATTTT.

The chain employs TRBV6-5 and TRBJ1-1; weak D call: TRBD1 (6 bases). The CDR3 sequence is 14 residues long. Germline loops: CDR1 MNHEY, CDR2 SVGAGI. Trimming left V 2 bases short and J 6 bases short, with 13 bases between. This chain's CDR3 is CASSYDGTIPEAFF. The DNA for the CDR3 is TGTGCCAGCAGTTACGACGGGACAATCCCTGAAGCTTTCTTT.